This is a list of T cell receptor beta chains from one sample in a study of blood T cell repertoires in COVID-19. Assay used: immunoSEQ multiplex PCR; TCRdb lists only in-frame clones, some missing. The data contain almost 70,000 clones, about four fifths of them singletons. Sequenced material: peripheral blood. These receptors were taken from a human donor in a cohort sampled during active COVID-19. Each CDR3 is given with its conserved first and last residue. The order of the fields is J gene, D gene, clone size, CDR3 length, V gene, CDR3 protein, CDR3 DNA. A D gene is named only where the DNA matches it firmly. Only some rows state a clone size, as once, few, many or a class for expanded clones.

J gene: TRBJ2-3; D gene: TRBD2; clone size: few; CDR3 length: 14; V gene: TRBV6-6; CDR3 protein: CATGTSGSTDTQYF; CDR3 DNA: TGTGCCACTGGGACTAGCGGTAGCACAGATACGCAGTATTTT
J gene: TRBJ2-1; D gene: TRBD2; clone size: .; CDR3 length: 16; V gene: TRBV5-1; CDR3 protein: CASSLGGLAGNNEQFF; CDR3 DNA: TGCGCCAGCAGCTTGGGGGGACTAGCGGGGAACAATGAGCAGTTCTTC
J gene: TRBJ1-4; D gene: .; clone size: few; CDR3 length: 14; V gene: TRBV10-2; CDR3 protein: CASSAGGTNEKLFF; CDR3 DNA: TGCGCCAGCAGTGCGGGGGGGACTAATGAAAAACTGTTTTTT
J gene: TRBJ1-2; D gene: .; clone size: few; CDR3 length: 13; V gene: TRBV7-9; CDR3 protein: CASSAQGNYGYTF; CDR3 DNA: TGTGCCAGCAGCGCTCAGGGTAACTATGGCTACACCTTC
J gene: TRBJ2-3; D gene: TRBD1; clone size: .; CDR3 length: 19; V gene: TRBV24-1; CDR3 protein: CATSDRPTGWTGPTDTQYF; CDR3 DNA: TGTGCCACCAGTGATAGACCCACAGGCTGGACAGGCCCCACAGATACGCAGTATTTT
J gene: TRBJ1-3; D gene: .; clone size: .; CDR3 length: 17; V gene: TRBV4-2; CDR3 protein: CASSQVSVGPIGNTIYF; CDR3 DNA: TGTGCCAGCAGCCAAGTCTCCGTGGGCCCCATCGGAAACACCATATATTTT
J gene: TRBJ1-2; D gene: .; clone size: .; CDR3 length: 13; V gene: TRBV5-6; CDR3 protein: CASSVGGNYGYTF; CDR3 DNA: TGTGCCAGCAGCGTAGGGGGTAACTATGGCTACACCTTC
J gene: TRBJ2-1; D gene: TRBD2; clone size: .; CDR3 length: 15; V gene: TRBV5-4; CDR3 protein: CASSLSSGRNNEQFF; CDR3 DNA: TGTGCCAGCAGCTTGTCTAGCGGGCGAAACAATGAGCAGTTCTTC
J gene: TRBJ2-7; D gene: .; clone size: .; CDR3 length: 16; V gene: TRBV6-4; CDR3 protein: CASSDGAGTLPYEQYF; CDR3 DNA: TGTGCCAGCAGTGACGGGGCAGGAACACTACCCTACGAGCAGTACTTC
J gene: TRBJ1-6; D gene: .; clone size: .; CDR3 length: 15; V gene: TRBV3-1/TRBV3-2; CDR3 protein: CASSLTDSPNSPLHF; CDR3 DNA: TGTGCCAGCAGTCTTACTGACAGCCCAAATTCACCCCTCCACTTT
J gene: TRBJ1-5; D gene: .; clone size: .; CDR3 length: 15; V gene: TRBV19; CDR3 protein: CASSIGQGSNQPQHF; CDR3 DNA: TGTGCCAGTAGTATAGGTCAGGGTAGCAATCAGCCCCAGCATTTT
J gene: TRBJ2-7; D gene: .; clone size: .; CDR3 length: 12; V gene: TRBV18; CDR3 protein: CASSHRVEEQYF; CDR3 DNA: TGTGCCAGCTCACACAGGGTTGAAGAGCAGTACTTC
J gene: TRBJ2-3; D gene: TRBD1; clone size: .; CDR3 length: 16; V gene: TRBV7-9; CDR3 protein: CASSSGTGGDTDTQYF; CDR3 DNA: TGTGCCAGCAGCTCAGGGACAGGGGGGGACACAGATACGCAGTATTTT
J gene: TRBJ2-5; D gene: TRBD2; clone size: .; CDR3 length: 15; V gene: TRBV28; CDR3 protein: CASSRSGGRKETQYF; CDR3 DNA: TGTGCCAGCAGCCGGAGCGGGGGGAGAAAAGAGACCCAGTACTTC
J gene: TRBJ2-7; D gene: TRBD2; clone size: .; CDR3 length: 14; V gene: TRBV7-8; CDR3 protein: CASSLSRGTYEQYF; CDR3 DNA: TGTGCCAGCAGCTTATCGCGGGGGACCTACGAGCAGTACTTC
J gene: TRBJ1-2; D gene: TRBD1; clone size: .; CDR3 length: 14; V gene: TRBV4-1; CDR3 protein: CASSQADRGYGYTF; CDR3 DNA: TGCGCCAGCAGCCAAGCGGACAGGGGCTATGGCTACACCTTC